The present T cell receptor (beta chain) was sequenced within a study of T-cell memory formation after mild COVID-19. The CDR3 has 16 residues. Germline V gene data show CDR1 as SEHNR and CDR2 as FQNEAQ (reference sequence). Trimming left V 6 bases short and J 10 bases short, with 22 bases between. 5'RACE primed from the constant segment yielded TCR alpha and TCR beta cDNA libraries bearing sample barcodes and UMIs. TCRdb processed the 5' RACE reads anew with MiXCR; each CDR3 protein has one entry. Seen here are roughly 610,000 distinct CDR3 sequences, roughly a sixth observed once, and the top ten hold about 8.6%. General study findings and limits: Among CD4+ contracting clones, most were CM and EM, and CD8+ ones EMRA. Certain responding clones were present in pre-infection memory, suggesting participation of cross-reactive memory.

This clonotype was seen more than once but under ten times. Its antigen is undetermined. The specimen sequenced was PBMCs or a T cell subset sorted from them (not recorded which). This TCR was recovered from an adult woman who had mild COVID-19 (a few samples of this study predate the infection). Cell type and time point are not known. The chain employs TRBV7-9 and TRBJ1-6; perhaps TRBD1 as D (6 bases). DNA for the CDR3: TGTGCCAGCAGAGAGGCTATTCCAGGGGTATTATCACCCCTCCACTTT. It yields the protein CASREAIPGVLSPLHF.